The 20 T cell receptor beta chains listed next were all sequenced from one sample in a study of CD8+ T cells in alopecia areata. Sequencing used cDNA as its template, made by extracting RNA and reverse transcribing it. Sequencing used immunoSEQ multiplex PCR; TCRdb keeps in-frame clones, though not all of them. The data hold about 74,000 clones, with 25% to 35% observed a single time. Regarding treatment: oral pan-JAK inhibitor, 5-10 mg twice daily. The sample consisted of CD8+ T cells sorted from blood, taken at week 4, from a patient treated with tofacitinib. The receptors stem from a human donor with alopecia areata.

The gene calls are TRBV5-6 and TRBJ2-7; D possibly matches TRBD1 or TRBD2 (5 bases each). V shed 3 bases and J shed 3 bases, with 13 bases lying between them. The CDR3 has 14 residues. Germline CDR1 SGHDT, CDR2 YYEEEE. CDR3 region: CASSSGALLYEQYF. In DNA form, the CDR3 reads TGTGCCAGCAGCTCCGGGGCCCTCCTCTACGAGCAGTACTTC.

This clone was seen only once. This sequence joins TRBV5-1 and TRBJ2-1, with 10 bases that match TRBD2. Germline V gene sequence: CDR1 SGHRS, CDR2 YFSETQ. The CDR3 contains 14 residues. Trimming took 0 bases from V and 10 from J; bases not matched to a gene: 4. CDR3 sequence reads: CASSLGSGRGEQFF. As DNA, the CDR3 is TGCGCCAGCAGCTTGGGCAGCGGGAGGGGCGAGCAGTTCTTC.

The rearrangement uses TRBV29-1 and TRBJ2-2; D unclear. V lost 6 bases to trimming and J lost 0 bases, with 20 bases between them. The CDR3 has 17 residues. CDR1 and CDR2 from the germline V gene are SQVTM and ANQGSEA. The CDR3 loop is CSVLIPGARANTGELFF. Here the CDR3 DNA reads TGCAGCGTCCTTATACCGGGCGCCCGCGCGAACACCGGGGAGCTGTTTTTT.

The sample holds a few counts of this clone. The V and J genes are TRBV5-1 and TRBJ2-1, with 9 positions matching TRBD2. CDR3 length: 14 residues. Germline CDR1 reads SGHRS; CDR2 reads YFSETQ. After removal of 4 bases from V and 5 bases from J, the junction contained 4 bases not matched to a gene. The chain's CDR3 is CASSPSSGNNEQFF. The CDR3 DNA sequence: TGCGCCAGCAGCCCCTCTAGCGGGAACAATGAGCAGTTCTTC.

The chain recombines TRBV6-5 with TRBJ2-7; D gene uncertain. The CDR3 covers 15 residues. V lost 8 bases to trimming and J lost 6 bases, with 23 bases between them. Germline CDR1 is MNHEY and CDR2 is SVGAGI. The CDR3 is CASRPSPTPGGEQYF. Here the CDR3 DNA reads TGTGCCAGCCGTCCTTCGCCGACCCCAGGTGGCGAGCAGTACTTC.

The V call is TRBV29-1, the J call TRBJ2-1, with 7 nucleotides matching TRBD2. J lost 6 bases, V lost 3 bases, and 8 bases had no gene match. Per germline, CDR1 SQVTM and CDR2 ANQGSEA. The CDR3 is 14 residues long. The CDR3 is CSVEGGTIANEQFF. In DNA, the CDR3 is TGCAGCGTTGAGGGCGGGACTATAGCCAATGAGCAGTTCTTC.

The chain combines TRBV27 with TRBJ2-2; unclear D gene. With 5 bases removed from V and 1 base from J, the gap between germline ends came to 5 bases. Per germline, CDR1 MNHEY and CDR2 SMNVEV (reference sequence). The CDR3 covers 13 residues. The CDR3 nucleotides read TGTGCCAGCAGTCCAGGGAACACCGGGGAGCTGTTTTTT. It yields the protein CASSPGNTGELFF.

This clone has just a few counts. This CDR3 is also generated by other DNA sequences in the sample. V gene TRBV29-1 combines with J gene TRBJ1-1; D not certain. The germline V gene has CDR1 SQVTM and CDR2 ANQGSEA. Trimming left V 7 bases short and J 1 base short, with 7 bases between. This CDR3 is built from 11 residues. This CDR3 is CSALENTEAFF. Here the CDR3 DNA reads TGCAGCGCGTTGGAGAACACTGAAGCTTTCTTT.

The sample holds a few counts of this clone. The chain recombines TRBV29-1 with TRBJ2-3, with a possible D match to TRBD1 (7 bases). The ends were cut back, 1 base at V and 5 bases at J, with 19 bases in the middle. The CDR3 is made up of 16 amino acids. CDR1 and CDR2 from the germline V gene are SQVTM and ANQGSEA. CDR3 protein: CSVEVPGDRAVDTQYF. The CDR3 DNA reads as TGCAGCGTTGAAGTCCCGGGAGACAGGGCGGTAGATACGCAGTATTTT.

J is TRBJ2-7 and V is TRBV29-1, with 11 bases fitting TRBD1. The V gene's germline CDR1 is SQVTM and CDR2 ANQGSEA. J lost 7 bases, V lost 4 bases, and 12 bases had no gene match. The CDR3 has 15 amino acids. CDR3 sequence (DNA): TGCAGCGTTGTAGATGCCGGGACAGGGGGGAGGGAGCAGTACTTC. Its protein product is CSVVDAGTGGREQYF.

This clone was seen only a few times. This chain connects TRBV4-3 to TRBJ2-5; D may be TRBD1 (8 bases). Germline lookup yields CDR1 LGHNA and CDR2 YSLEER. The V end lost 0 bases, the J end lost 4 bases, and 15 bases lay between the germline ends. The CDR3 runs 16 residues. The CDR3 region is CASSQDRTGRGETQYF. CDR3 DNA sequence: TGCGCCAGCAGCCAAGATCGGACAGGGAGGGGAGAGACCCAGTACTTC.

A word on this clone: Given the absence of the conserved phenylalanine or tryptophan at the CDR3 end, a read error is likely. The V gene is TRBV14, the J gene TRBJ1-2; 8 positions agree with TRBD1. Losses at the gene ends were 1 base for V and 5 bases for J; bases not matched to a gene: 6. CDR3 length equals 15 residues. Germline-derived CDR1 and CDR2 are SGHDN and FVKESK. The CDR3 sequence: CASSQAGGDAYGYTL. CDR3 bases: TGTGCCAGCAGCCAAGCAGGGGGCGATGCATATGGCTACACCCTC.

The chain recombines TRBV23-1 with TRBJ2-3; D is unresolved. TRBV23-1 is placed among ORFs of uncertain function. Trimming removed 8 bases from V and 6 bases from J, with 12 bases in between. The CDR3 has 12 amino acids. CDR3 bases: TGCGCCAGCTCACTCCGCGGCGATACGCAGTATTTT. It codes for CASSLRGDTQYF.

The chain couples TRBV11-2 to TRBJ2-2; TRBD1 is a possible D gene (5 bases). The CDR3 is 14 amino acids. The ends were cut back, 3 bases at V and 6 bases at J, with 11 bases in the middle. CDR1 and CDR2 (germline): SGHAT, FQNNGV. DNA of the CDR3: TGTGCCAGCAGCTTCGCAGGGTCGTCCGGGGAGCTGTTTTTT. Translation: CASSFAGSSGELFF.

This clone turned up a few times. The rearrangement links TRBV30 to TRBJ2-1, with a tentative D call TRBD2 (6 bases). The germline V and J ends were trimmed by 7 bases and 8 bases, with 18 bases remaining between them. The CDR3 runs to 13 residues. In germline, CDR1 is GTSNPN, CDR2 SVGIG (reference sequence). The CDR3 DNA sequence: TGTGCCTCGAATGCGGGACTGGTAGATGAGCAGTTCTTC. This codes for CASNAGLVDEQFF. Supplemented by reference TRBV30 and TRBJ2-1, the full variable domain reads SQTIHQWPATLVQPVGSPLSLECTVEGTSNPNLYWYRQAAGRGLQLLFYSVGIGQISSEVPQNLSASRPQDRQFILSSKKLLLSDSGFYLCASNAGLVDEQFFGPGTRLTVL.

The V call is TRBV6-5, the J call TRBJ2-7; D remains unclear. The CDR3 loop spans 14 amino acids. Trimming pared 2 bases from V and 0 bases from J, leaving 8 bases between. Germline V CDR1 and CDR2: MNHEY, SVGAGI. The CDR3: CASSYLSSSYEQYF. CDR3 DNA: TGTGCCAGCAGTTACCTGAGCAGCTCCTACGAGCAGTACTTC.

This clone was observed a handful of times. The rearrangement uses TRBV15 and TRBJ2-4; D gene unclear. Germline V gene lookup returns CDR1 LNHNV and CDR2 YYDKDF (reference sequence). The CDR3 spans 14 residues. Between the trimmed V and J ends, which lost 1 base and 0 bases, there was a span of 4 bases. CDR3 nucleotides: TGTGCCACCAGCAGAGTATTAGCCAAAAACATTCAGTACTTC. This translates into CATSRVLAKNIQYF.

The chain uses TRBV11-2 and TRBJ2-3; a possible D gene is TRBD1 (6 bases). Deletions cut 8 bases from V and 3 bases from J, with 12 bases between. There are 13 residues in the CDR3. Germline V gene lookup returns CDR1 SGHAT and CDR2 FQNNGV. The CDR3 sequence: CASLGGDTDTQYF. In DNA form, the CDR3 reads TGTGCCAGCTTAGGGGGAGATACAGATACGCAGTATTTT.

This chain joins TRBV30 and TRBJ2-3; 9 nucleotides line up with TRBD2. The V segment lost 4 bases and the J segment 0 bases; nucleotides outside the gene matches: 5. CDR1 GTSNPN and CDR2 SVGIG come from the germline V gene (reference sequence). CDR3 length equals 15 residues. Here the CDR3 DNA reads TGTGCCTGGAACGAGCGGGGGGCTAGCACAGATACGCAGTATTTT. Encoded protein: CAWNERGASTDTQYF.

The J gene is TRBJ2-1, the V gene TRBV4-2; 14 bases map to TRBD2. The CDR3 covers 15 residues. V was clipped by 5 bases and J by 10 bases; unmatched bases: 7. Germline CDR1 is LGHNA and CDR2 is YNFKEQ. The CDR3 here is CASSLTSGRAGEQFF. The CDR3 DNA is TGTGCCAGCAGCTTGACTAGCGGGAGGGCCGGGGAGCAGTTCTTC.